The clone carrying this T cell receptor (beta chain) has a count of ten or more. Its antigen is unknown. TCRdb fed the 5' RACE reads into MiXCR, producing one record per CDR3 protein. The table records 750,000 to 850,000 distinct CDR3 sequences, about an eighth of them present only once. The data belong to a study of CD8 T cells in ankylosing spondylitis. Whole-study findings and limits: Significantly higher representation of disease-linked clones was reported for matched ankylosing spondylitis synovial fluid. Seemingly characteristic of ankylosing spondylitis blood was a TCR beta motif consisting of 7 or 8 highly homologous variants.

This TCR came from a male donor with ankylosing spondylitis. The sample comprised blood, either unsorted or a sorted T cell fraction (not recorded which).

The CDR3 bases are TGCAGCGTTACCCCCCGGGTAGAGAACACTGAAGCTTTCTTT. Translated, it gives CSVTPRVENTEAFF. The genes are TRBV29-1 and TRBJ1-1; D gene uncertain. V was shortened by 5 bases and J by 1 base, with 14 bases between the two germline ends. The CDR3 sequence is 14 residues long. CDR1 is SQVTM, CDR2 ANQGSEA, per germline.